The source of this T cell receptor (beta chain) is a study of shared clonotypes between healthy human individuals. This clone came up once. CDR3 length equals 18 residues. Trimming pared 0 bases from V and 8 bases from J, leaving 21 bases between. Germline assignment: CDR1 SGHRS and CDR2 YFSETQ. Once extracted for a subset, genomic DNA was divided evenly among several immunoSEQ plates. Sequencing used immunoSEQ multiplex PCR; TCRdb keeps in-frame clones, though not all of them. This sample has about 79,000 clones, with around 57% found just once. The clonotype comes from a man aged 25-40 years in good health. This chain links TRBV5-1 with TRBJ2-6; D call uncertain. The sample taken for sequencing was memory CD8+ T cells sorted from blood. Subset in this sample: CD45RO+ cells pooled with CCR7-negative TemRA cells. The CDR3 here is CASSLVSVGFWLSNVLTF. DNA of the CDR3: TGCGCCAGCAGCTTGGTATCGGTTGGTTTTTGGTTGTCCAACGTCCTGACTTTC. Complete variable domain (other parts from reference TRBV5-1 and TRBJ2-6): KAGVTQTPRYLIKTRGQQVTLSCSPISGHRSVSWYQQTPGQGLQFLFEYFSETQRNKGNFPGRFSGRQFSNSRSEMNVSTLELGDSALYLCASSLVSVGFWLSNVLTFGAGSRLTVL.